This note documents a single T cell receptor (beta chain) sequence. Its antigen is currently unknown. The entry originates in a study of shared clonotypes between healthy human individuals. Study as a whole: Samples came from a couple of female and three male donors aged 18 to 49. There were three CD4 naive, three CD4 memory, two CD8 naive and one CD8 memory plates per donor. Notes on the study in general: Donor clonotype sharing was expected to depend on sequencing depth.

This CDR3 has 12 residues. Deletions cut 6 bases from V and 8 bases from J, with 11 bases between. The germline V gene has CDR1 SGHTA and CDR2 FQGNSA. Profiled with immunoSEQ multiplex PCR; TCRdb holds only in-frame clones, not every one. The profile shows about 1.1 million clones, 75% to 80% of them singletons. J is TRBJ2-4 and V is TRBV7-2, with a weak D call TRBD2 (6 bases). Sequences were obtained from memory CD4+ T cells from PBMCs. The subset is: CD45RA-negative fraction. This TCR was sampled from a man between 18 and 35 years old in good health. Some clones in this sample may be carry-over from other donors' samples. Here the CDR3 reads CASSPPGDIQYF. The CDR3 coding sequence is TGTGCCAGCAGTCCACCGGGGGACATTCAGTACTTC.